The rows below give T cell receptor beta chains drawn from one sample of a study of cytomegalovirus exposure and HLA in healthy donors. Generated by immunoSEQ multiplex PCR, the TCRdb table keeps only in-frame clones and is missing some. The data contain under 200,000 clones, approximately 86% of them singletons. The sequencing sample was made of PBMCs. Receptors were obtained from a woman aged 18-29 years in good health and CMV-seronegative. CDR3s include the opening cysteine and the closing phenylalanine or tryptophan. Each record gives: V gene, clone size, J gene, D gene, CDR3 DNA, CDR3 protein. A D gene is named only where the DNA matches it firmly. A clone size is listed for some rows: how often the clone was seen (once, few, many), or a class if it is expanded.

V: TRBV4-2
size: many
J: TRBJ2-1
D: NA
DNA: TGTGCCAGCAGCCAAGATAGACAGGAGGTATACAATGAGCAGTTCTTC
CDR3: CASSQDRQEVYNEQFF

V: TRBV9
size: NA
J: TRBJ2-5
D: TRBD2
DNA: TGTGCCAGCAGCGTGCCCCGCGGGGGGGGCGAGGTAGAGACCCAGTACTTC
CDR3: CASSVPRGGGEVETQYF

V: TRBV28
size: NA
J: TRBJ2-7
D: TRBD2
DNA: TGTGCCAGCGGGGGGGGCTACGAGCAGTACTTC
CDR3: CASGGGYEQYF

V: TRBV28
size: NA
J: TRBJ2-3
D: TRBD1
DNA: TGTGCCAGCAGCCCCAGCCCGGGACAGGGCACAGATACGCAGTATTTT
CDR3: CASSPSPGQGTDTQYF

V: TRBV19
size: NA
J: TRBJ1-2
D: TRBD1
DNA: TGTGCCAGTAGGAGGACAGGGCCTAACTATGGCTACACCTTC
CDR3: CASRRTGPNYGYTF

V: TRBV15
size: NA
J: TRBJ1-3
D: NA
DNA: TGTGCCACCAGCAGTCCGGGAAGAAGCTCTGGAAACACCATATATTTT
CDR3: CATSSPGRSSGNTIYF

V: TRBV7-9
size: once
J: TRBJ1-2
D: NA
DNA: TGTGCCAGCAGATCCCTACAGGTGAATGACTATGGCTACACCTTC
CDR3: CASRSLQVNDYGYTF

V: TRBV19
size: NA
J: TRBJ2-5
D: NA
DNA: TGTGCCAGTAGTATTCAGGCCGGCCAAGAGACCCAGTACTTC
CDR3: CASSIQAGQETQYF

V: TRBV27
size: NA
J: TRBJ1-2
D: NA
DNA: TGTGCCAGCAGTTTTTCTCCCTATGGCTACACCTTC
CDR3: CASSFSPYGYTF

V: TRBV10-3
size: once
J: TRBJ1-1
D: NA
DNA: TGTGCCATCAGTGGGTCGACAGGGAACACTGAAGCTTTCTTT
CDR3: CAISGSTGNTEAFF

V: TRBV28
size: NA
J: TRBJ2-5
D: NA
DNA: TGTGCCAGCAGTTTAGGAGGGGTCCAAGAGACCCAGTACTTC
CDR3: CASSLGGVQETQYF

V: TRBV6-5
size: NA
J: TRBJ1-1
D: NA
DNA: TGTGCCAGCAGTTACGAGGTCACCAACACTGAAGCTTTCTTT
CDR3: CASSYEVTNTEAFF

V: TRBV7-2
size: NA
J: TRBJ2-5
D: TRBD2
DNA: TGTGCCAGCAGCTTAGGTAGCGGGACTGGTCAAGAGACCCAGTACTTC
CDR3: CASSLGSGTGQETQYF

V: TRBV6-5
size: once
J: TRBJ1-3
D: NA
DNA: TGTGCCAGCAGAGTAAACAGGGACTCTGGAAACACCATATATTTT
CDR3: CASRVNRDSGNTIYF

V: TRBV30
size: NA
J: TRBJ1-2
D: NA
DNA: TGTGCCTGGAGTGTACAGTATGGCTACACCTTC
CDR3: CAWSVQYGYTF

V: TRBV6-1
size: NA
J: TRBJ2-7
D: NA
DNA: TGTGCCAGCAGTGAACCAGGAATTCTCTACGAGCAGTACTTC
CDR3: CASSEPGILYEQYF

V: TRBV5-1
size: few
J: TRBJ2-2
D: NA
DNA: TGCGCCAGCAGCTTGGAGGCAGGGGTAAACACCGGGGAGCTGTTTTTT
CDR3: CASSLEAGVNTGELFF

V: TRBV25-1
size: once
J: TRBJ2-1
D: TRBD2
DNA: TGTGCCAGCGGGGGACTAGCGGGAGTAGTCCGCAATGAGCAGTTCTTC
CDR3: CASGGLAGVVRNEQFF

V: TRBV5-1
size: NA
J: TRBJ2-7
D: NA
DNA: TGCGCCAGCAGCTTGACGCAGCGCTACGAGCAGTACTTC
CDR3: CASSLTQRYEQYF

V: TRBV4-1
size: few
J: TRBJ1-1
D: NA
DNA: TGCGCCAGCAGCCAGCGGGGTGGGGAGACTGAAGCTTTCTTT
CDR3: CASSQRGGETEAFF

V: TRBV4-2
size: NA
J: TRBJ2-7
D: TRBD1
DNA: TGTGCCAGCAGCCCGGGACAGGGGGGCTACGAGCAGTACTTC
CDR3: CASSPGQGGYEQYF

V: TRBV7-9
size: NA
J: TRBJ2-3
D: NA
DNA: TGTGCCAGCAGCTTAAGACTCCGTACTCAACACACAGATACGCAGTATTTT
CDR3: CASSLRLRTQHTDTQYF

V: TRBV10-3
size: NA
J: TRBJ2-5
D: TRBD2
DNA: TGTGCCATCAGTGCCCTGGGGCTAGCGGGGGTCCAAGAGACCCAGTACTTC
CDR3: CAISALGLAGVQETQYF

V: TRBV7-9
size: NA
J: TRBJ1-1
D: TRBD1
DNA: TGTGCCAGCAGCACGAGACAGGGGCACACTGAAGCTTTCTTT
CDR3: CASSTRQGHTEAFF

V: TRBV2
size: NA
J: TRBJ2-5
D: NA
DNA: TGTGCCAGCAGTTTAGAGGAAGTAGAGACCCAGTACTTC
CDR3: CASSLEEVETQYF

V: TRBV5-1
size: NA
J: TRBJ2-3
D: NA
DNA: TGCGCCAGCAGCTTGTTTAGAACAGATACGCAGTATTTT
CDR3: CASSLFRTDTQYF

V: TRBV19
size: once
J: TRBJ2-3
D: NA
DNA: TGTGCCAGTACCCCCCAGCGACTAGGCACAGATACGCAGTATTTT
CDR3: CASTPQRLGTDTQYF

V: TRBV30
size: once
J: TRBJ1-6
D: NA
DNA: TGTGCCTGGACTGGAGGGCAGCCTTCACCCCTCCACTTT
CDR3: CAWTGGQPSPLHF

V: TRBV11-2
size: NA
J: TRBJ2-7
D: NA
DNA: TGTGCCAGCAGCTCGCGGGACAGTGTCTCCTACGAGCAGTACTTC
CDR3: CASSSRDSVSYEQYF

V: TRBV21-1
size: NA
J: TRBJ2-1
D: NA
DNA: TGTGCCAGCAGCAAAGGCCGTCCCGGGACTAGGATTTACAATGAGCAGTTCTTC
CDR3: CASSKGRPGTRIYNEQFF

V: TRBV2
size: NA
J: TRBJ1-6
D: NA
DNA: TGTGCCAGCAGAGGGAGTAGAAGCCTCCACTTT
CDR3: CASRGSRSLHF